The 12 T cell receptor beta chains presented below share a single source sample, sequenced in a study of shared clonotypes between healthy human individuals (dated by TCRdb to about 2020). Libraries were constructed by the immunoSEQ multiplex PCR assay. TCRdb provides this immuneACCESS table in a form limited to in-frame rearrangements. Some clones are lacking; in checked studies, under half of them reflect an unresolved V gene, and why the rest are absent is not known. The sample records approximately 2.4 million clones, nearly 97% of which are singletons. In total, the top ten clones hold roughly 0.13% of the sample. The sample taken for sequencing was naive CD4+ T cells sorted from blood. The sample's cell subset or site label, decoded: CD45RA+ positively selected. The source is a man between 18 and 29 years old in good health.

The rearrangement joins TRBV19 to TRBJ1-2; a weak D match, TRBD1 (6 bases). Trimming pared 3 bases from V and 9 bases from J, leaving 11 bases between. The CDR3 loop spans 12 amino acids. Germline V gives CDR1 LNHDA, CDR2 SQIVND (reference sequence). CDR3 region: CASSMSGASYTF. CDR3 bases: TGTGCCAGTAGTATGTCAGGGGCCAGCTACACCTTC.

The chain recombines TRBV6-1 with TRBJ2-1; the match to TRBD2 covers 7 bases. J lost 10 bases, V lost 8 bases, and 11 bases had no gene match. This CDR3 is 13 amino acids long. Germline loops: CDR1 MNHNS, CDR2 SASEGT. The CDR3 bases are TGTGCCAGCTCTGAAGTTCTAGCGGCCGAGCAGTTCTTC. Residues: CASSEVLAAEQFF.

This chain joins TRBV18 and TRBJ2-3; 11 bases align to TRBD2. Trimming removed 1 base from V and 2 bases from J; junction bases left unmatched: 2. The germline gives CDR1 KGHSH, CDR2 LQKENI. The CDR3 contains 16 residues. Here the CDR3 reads CASSPRLAGFTDTQYF. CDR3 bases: TGTGCCAGCTCACCACGACTAGCGGGATTCACAGATACGCAGTATTTT.

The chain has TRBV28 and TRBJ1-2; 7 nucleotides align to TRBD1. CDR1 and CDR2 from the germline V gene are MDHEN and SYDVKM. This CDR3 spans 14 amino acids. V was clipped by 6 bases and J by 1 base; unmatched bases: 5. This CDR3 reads CASSSTGNNYGYTF. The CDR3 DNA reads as TGTGCCAGCAGCTCGACAGGGAATAACTATGGCTACACCTTC.

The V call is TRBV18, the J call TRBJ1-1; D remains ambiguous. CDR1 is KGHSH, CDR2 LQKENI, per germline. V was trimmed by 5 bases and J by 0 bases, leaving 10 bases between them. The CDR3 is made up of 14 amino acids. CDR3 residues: CASSSSNLNTEAFF. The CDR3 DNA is TGTGCCAGCTCATCATCCAACCTGAACACTGAAGCTTTCTTT.

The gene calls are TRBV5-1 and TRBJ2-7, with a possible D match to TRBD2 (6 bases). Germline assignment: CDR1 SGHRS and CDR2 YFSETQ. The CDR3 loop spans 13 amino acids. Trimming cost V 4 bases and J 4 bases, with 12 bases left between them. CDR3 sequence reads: CASSTGSPYEQYF. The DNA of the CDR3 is TGCGCCAGCAGCACCGGGAGTCCTTACGAGCAGTACTTC.

CDR3 nucleotide sequence: TGCGCCAGCAGCCCGGGGACGACTCTCTCCTACGAGCAGTACTTC. Its protein is CASSPGTTLSYEQYF. The chain recombines TRBV5-1 with TRBJ2-7; either TRBD1 or TRBD2 may supply D (5 bases each). CDR1 is SGHRS and CDR2 is YFSETQ in the germline V gene. The V and J ends lost 4 bases and 0 bases respectively, with 14 bases between them. The CDR3 contains 15 residues.

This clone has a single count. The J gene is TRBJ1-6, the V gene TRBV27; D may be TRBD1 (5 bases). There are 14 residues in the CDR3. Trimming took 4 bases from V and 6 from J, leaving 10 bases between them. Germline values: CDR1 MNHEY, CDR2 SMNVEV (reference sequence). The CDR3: CASSYRDSNSPLHF. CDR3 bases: TGTGCCAGCAGTTACAGAGACAGTAATTCACCCCTCCACTTT.

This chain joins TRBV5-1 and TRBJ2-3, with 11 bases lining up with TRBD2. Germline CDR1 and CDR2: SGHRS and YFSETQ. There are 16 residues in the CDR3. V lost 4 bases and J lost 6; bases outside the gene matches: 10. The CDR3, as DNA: TGCGCCAGCAGCCCGGGGAGTCCTAGCGGGAGGGATACGCAGTATTTT. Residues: CASSPGSPSGRDTQYF.

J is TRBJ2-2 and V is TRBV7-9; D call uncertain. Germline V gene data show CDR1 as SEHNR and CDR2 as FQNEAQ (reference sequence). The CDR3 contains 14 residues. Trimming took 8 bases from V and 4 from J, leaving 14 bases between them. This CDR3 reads CASAMAAFTGELFF. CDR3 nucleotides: TGTGCCAGCGCAATGGCTGCATTCACCGGGGAGCTGTTTTTT. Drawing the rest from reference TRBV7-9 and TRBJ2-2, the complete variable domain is DTGVSQNPRHKITKRGQNVTFRCDPISEHNRLYWYRQTLGQGPEFLTYFQNEAQLEKSRLLSDRFSAERPKGSFSTLEIQRTEQGDSAMYLCASAMAAFTGELFFGEGSRLTVL.

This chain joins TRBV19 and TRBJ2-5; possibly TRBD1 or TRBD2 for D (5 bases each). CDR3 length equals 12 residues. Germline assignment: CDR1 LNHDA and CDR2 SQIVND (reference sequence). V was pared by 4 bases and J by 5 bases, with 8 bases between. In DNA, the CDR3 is TGTGCCAGTAGTAAGTGGGGGGAGACCCAGTACTTC. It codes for CASSKWGETQYF.

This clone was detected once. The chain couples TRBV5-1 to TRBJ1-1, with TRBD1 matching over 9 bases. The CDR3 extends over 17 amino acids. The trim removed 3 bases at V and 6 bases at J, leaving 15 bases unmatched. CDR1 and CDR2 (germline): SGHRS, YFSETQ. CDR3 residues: CASSWGDRELDRAEAFF. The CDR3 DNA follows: TGCGCCAGCAGCTGGGGGGACAGGGAACTCGATCGCGCTGAAGCTTTCTTT.